Reported below is one T cell receptor (beta chain). In the source study's methods: Reference gene primers were amplified, and this amplification served to estimate nucleated cell counts. The protocol was immunoSEQ multiplex PCR, while the TCRdb copy is restricted to in-frame clones and leaves out a portion. V and J calls and clone size come straight from that table; D and trimming were deduced from the DNA. The sample includes about 220,000 clones, 82% seen only once; the top ten take around 3.5%. The CDR3 covers 15 residues. Germline V lookup: CDR1 SGHNT, CDR2 YENEEA. With 2 bases clipped from V and 8 bases from J, the junction kept 7 bases outside the gene matches. This sample is drawn from a study of blood T cell repertoires in COVID-19. Study information: From T cells, B-cell-depleted T cells, or PBMCs came the material, which was cDNA or gDNA.

The chain has TRBV11-3 and TRBJ2-1, with 9 bases aligning to TRBD2. Sequencing used peripheral blood. The receptor was derived from a woman older than 75 with acute or convalescent COVID-19. CDR3 sequence (DNA): TGTGCCAGCAGCTTAATGGCGGGGGGGCCGTATGAGCAGTTCTTC. It encodes CASSLMAGGPYEQFF.